The next 21 T cell receptor beta chains were all read from a single sample in a study of CD8 T cells in Susac syndrome. When the RNA was reverse transcribed, random hexamers were used with an input of roughly 0.45 to 1 ug. TCRdb redid the calling of the immunoSEQ multiplex PCR reads with MiXCR, one entry per CDR3 protein. The repertoire holds about 210,000 distinct CDR3 sequences, about 95% seen once, with roughly 0.09% in the top ten. The sample taken for sequencing was CD4+ T cells from PBMCs. These receptors all come from a human donor with multiple sclerosis.

The V call is TRBV29-1, the J call TRBJ1-1, with 7 positions matching TRBD1. The V gene's germline CDR1 is SQVTM and CDR2 ANQGSEA. The V and J ends lost 7 bases and 0 bases, in that order; junction bases with no gene match: 2. This CDR3 is built from 12 residues. CDR3 residues: CSGGTVNTEAFF. CDR3 DNA: TGCAGCGGGGGGACAGTGAACACTGAAGCTTTCTTT.

The chain combines TRBV3-1 with TRBJ2-1; 8 bases align to TRBD1. The CDR3 is made up of 15 amino acids. Germline V lookup: CDR1 LGHDT, CDR2 YNNKEL (reference sequence). With 7 bases clipped from V and 6 bases from J, the junction kept 11 bases outside the gene matches. For the CDR3, the DNA is TGTGCCAGCACCGAACGGACAGGGTTTACCAATGAGCAGTTCTTC. This sequence encodes CASTERTGFTNEQFF.

The chain recombines TRBV3-1 with TRBJ2-1, with 7 bases identical to TRBD2. Losses at the gene ends were 6 bases for V and 7 bases for J; bases not matched to a gene: 12. CDR3 length equals 15 residues. Germline V gene sequence: CDR1 LGHDT, CDR2 YNNKEL (reference sequence). CDR3 protein: CASRPGAAGTNEQFF. The CDR3 DNA reads as TGTGCCAGCAGGCCGGGTGCAGCGGGAACAAATGAGCAGTTCTTC.

CDR3 residues: CSARVVPQVQYF. In DNA form, the CDR3 reads TGCAGTGCTAGAGTCGTTCCCCAGGTGCAGTACTTC. V gene TRBV20-1 combines with J gene TRBJ2-7; D unresolved. Germline V gene data show CDR1 as DFQATT and CDR2 as SNEGSKA (reference sequence). The CDR3 spans 12 residues. The V end lost 1 base, the J end lost 9 bases, and 13 bases lay between the germline ends.

The chain links TRBV5-4 to TRBJ2-1; TRBD2 matches at 8 bases. The CDR3 runs 16 residues. The V gene's germline CDR1 is SGHNT and CDR2 YYREEE (reference sequence). V shed 4 bases and J 4 bases; nucleotides not matched to a gene: 10. The CDR3 bases are TGTGCCAGCAGCGGGCCAGAACTAGCGGCATACAATGAGCAGTTCTTC. This codes for CASSGPELAAYNEQFF.

This chain connects TRBV7-3 to TRBJ2-2, with 10 bases matching TRBD1. Trimming removed 4 bases from V and 7 bases from J; junction bases left unmatched: 12. There are 17 residues in the CDR3. Looked up from germline, CDR1 is SGHTA and CDR2 is FQGTGA. This CDR3 reads CASSSTPGQGNRGELFF. CDR3 DNA: TGTGCCAGCAGCTCGACGCCGGGACAGGGGAACCGCGGGGAGCTGTTTTTT.

The V and J genes are TRBV10-3 and TRBJ2-7; TRBD1 agrees at 7 bases. The CDR3 runs 15 residues. CDR1 is ENHRY, CDR2 SYGVKD, per germline. Trimming at V came to 4 bases and at J to 7 bases, leaving 13 bases not matched to a gene. CDR3 sequence reads: CAISVPGQTSPEQYF. CDR3 in DNA: TGTGCCATCAGTGTTCCGGGACAGACAAGCCCAGAGCAGTACTTC.

This clonotype was seen a single time. The J gene is TRBJ1-5, the V gene TRBV20-1; D gene ambiguous. Germline V lookup: CDR1 DFQATT, CDR2 SNEGSKA (reference sequence). Trimming removed 1 base at V and 4 bases at J, with 14 bases between. The CDR3 runs 15 residues. The CDR3 spells CSARVSQRVNQPQHF. The CDR3 region has the DNA TGCAGTGCTAGAGTGAGCCAGAGGGTTAATCAGCCCCAGCATTTT.

The V call is TRBV25-1, the J call TRBJ2-7; tentative D call: TRBD2 (7 bases). Germline V gives CDR1 MGHDK, CDR2 SYGVNS. CDR3 length: 12 amino acids. V was trimmed by 8 bases and J by 6 bases, leaving 14 bases between them. CDR3 in DNA: TGTGCCAGCCGAGGGGGGGGCAGCGAGCAGTACTTC. Translation gives CASRGGGSEQYF.

V and J are TRBV12-3 or TRBV12-4 and TRBJ2-3; D is tentatively TRBD1 or TRBD2 (5 bases each). V was trimmed by 3 bases and J by 3 bases, leaving 7 bases between them. The CDR3 is made up of 13 amino acids. The CDR3 protein is CASSLGETDTQYF. The DNA of the CDR3 is TGTGCCAGCAGTTTGGGGGAGACAGATACGCAGTATTTT.

This chain joins TRBV20-1 and TRBJ1-5; 9 bases are a match to TRBD1. This CDR3 is built from 14 residues. Germline trimming cut 6 bases from V and 3 bases from J; bases unmatched to any gene: 6. Germline values: CDR1 DFQATT, CDR2 SNEGSKA (reference sequence). The CDR3, as DNA: TGCAGTGCGCGCCGGGACAGGGACAATCAGCCCCAGCATTTT. Protein sequence: CSARRDRDNQPQHF.

This clonotype occurred a few times. The CDR3: CASSLRGPDTQYF. As DNA, the CDR3 is TGTGCCAGCAGTTTGAGAGGGCCAGATACGCAGTATTTT. The chain recombines TRBV28 with TRBJ2-3, with TRBD2 as a possible D gene (5 bases). Germline V gene lookup returns CDR1 MDHEN and CDR2 SYDVKM. The CDR3 has 13 residues. V was cut by 3 bases and J by 4 bases, with 8 bases left in between.

The genes are TRBV20-1 and TRBJ1-2; D is unclear. This CDR3 is built from 14 residues. Trimming stripped 0 bases from V and 3 bases from J, with 11 bases between. Germline CDR1 and CDR2: DFQATT and SNEGSKA (reference sequence). The CDR3 DNA reads as TGCAGTGCTAGAGAGGCAGGAAAATACTATGGCTACACCTTC. Translated: CSAREAGKYYGYTF.

This sequence joins TRBV28 and TRBJ1-5; D remains ambiguous. V was cut by 5 bases and J by 6 bases, with 14 bases left in between. This CDR3 has 14 amino acids. Per germline, CDR1 MDHEN and CDR2 SYDVKM. The CDR3 DNA sequence: TGTGCCAGCAGTCCGGGCGGCCCAGGTCAGCCCCAGCATTTT. Protein: CASSPGGPGQPQHF.

V is TRBV29-1 and J is TRBJ2-5; D may be TRBD1 (5 bases). The CDR3 is 10 residues long. CDR1 is SQVTM, CDR2 ANQGSEA, per germline. Trimming removed 8 bases from V and 5 bases from J, with 9 bases in between. This CDR3 is CSLPGETQYF. The DNA for the CDR3 is TGCAGCCTGCCAGGGGAGACCCAGTACTTC.

V and J are TRBV11-3 and TRBJ2-1, with TRBD2 matching over 10 bases. CDR1 is SGHNT and CDR2 is YENEEA in the germline V gene. V gave up 6 bases and J gave up 5 bases; unmatched junction bases: 13. The CDR3 is 17 residues long. Here the CDR3 reads CASSQTWGAGGNNEQFF. The CDR3 bases are TGTGCCAGCAGTCAAACCTGGGGAGCGGGAGGGAACAATGAGCAGTTCTTC.

In nucleotides, the CDR3 is TGTGCCTGGAGTAATTTCCTAGCGGGAGAGGCTGAGCAGTTCTTC. This codes for CAWSNFLAGEAEQFF. The rearrangement uses TRBV30 and TRBJ2-1; 10 nucleotides match TRBD2. The V and J ends lost 2 bases and 9 bases, in that order; junction bases with no gene match: 10. The CDR3 extends over 15 amino acids. CDR1 is GTSNPN, CDR2 SVGIG, per germline (reference sequence).

The V and J genes are TRBV12-3 or TRBV12-4 and TRBJ1-2; no firm D call. The CDR3 runs 14 residues. Trimming took off 4 bases at V and 4 bases at J, with 13 bases between the two ends. The chain's CDR3 is CASSWPPNFYGYTF. Here the CDR3 DNA reads TGTGCCAGCAGTTGGCCCCCGAATTTCTATGGCTACACCTTC.

The J gene is TRBJ2-4, the V gene TRBV2, with D perhaps given as TRBD1 or TRBD2 (5 bases each). The V and J ends lost 7 bases and 3 bases respectively, with 16 bases between them. The CDR3 is 15 residues long. CDR1 is SNHLY and CDR2 is FYNNEI in the germline V gene. The CDR3 DNA reads as TGTGCCAGCAAGAATCGGGGCGCGAACAAAAACATTCAGTACTTC. The encoded protein is CASKNRGANKNIQYF.

This chain connects TRBV20-1 to TRBJ2-7; the D is unclear. The germline CDR1 and CDR2 sequences are DFQATT and SNEGSKA (reference sequence). This CDR3 has 13 residues. Trimming cost V 0 bases and J 6 bases, with 12 bases left between them. The CDR3 reads CSAREPSSGEQYF. In DNA form, the CDR3 reads TGCAGTGCTAGAGAGCCCTCGTCGGGCGAGCAGTACTTC.

The genes are TRBV30 and TRBJ2-1, with TRBD2 as a possible D gene (6 bases). V lost 1 base, J lost 3 bases, and 13 bases lay in between. Germline V CDR1 and CDR2: GTSNPN, SVGIG (reference sequence). There are 15 residues in the CDR3. The CDR3 bases are TGTGCCTGGAGTGGAGCCAGCGGGTTCTACAATGAGCAGTTCTTC. As protein: CAWSGASGFYNEQFF.